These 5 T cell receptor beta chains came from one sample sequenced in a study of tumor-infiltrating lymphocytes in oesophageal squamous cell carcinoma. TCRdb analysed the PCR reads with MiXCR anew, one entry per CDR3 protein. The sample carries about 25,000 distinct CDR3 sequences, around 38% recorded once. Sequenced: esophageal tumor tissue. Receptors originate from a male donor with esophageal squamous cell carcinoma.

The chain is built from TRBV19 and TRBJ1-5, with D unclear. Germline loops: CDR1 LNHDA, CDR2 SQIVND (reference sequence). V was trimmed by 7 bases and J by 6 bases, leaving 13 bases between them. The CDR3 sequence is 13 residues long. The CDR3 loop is CASNFYGLQPQHF. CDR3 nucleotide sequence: TGTGCCAGTAACTTTTACGGACTTCAGCCCCAGCATTTT. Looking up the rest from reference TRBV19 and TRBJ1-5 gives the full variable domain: DGGITQSPKYLFRKEGQNVTLSCEQNLNHDAMYWYRQDPGQGLRLIYYSQIVNDFQKGDIAEGYSVSREKKESFPLTVTSAQKNPTAFYLCASNFYGLQPQHFGDGTRLSIL.

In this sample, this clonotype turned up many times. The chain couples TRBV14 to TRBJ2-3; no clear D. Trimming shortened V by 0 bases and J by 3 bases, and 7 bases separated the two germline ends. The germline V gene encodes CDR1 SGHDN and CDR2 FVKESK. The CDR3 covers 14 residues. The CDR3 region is CASSQEGRTDTQYF. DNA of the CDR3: TGTGCCAGCAGCCAAGAAGGACGAACAGATACGCAGTATTTT.

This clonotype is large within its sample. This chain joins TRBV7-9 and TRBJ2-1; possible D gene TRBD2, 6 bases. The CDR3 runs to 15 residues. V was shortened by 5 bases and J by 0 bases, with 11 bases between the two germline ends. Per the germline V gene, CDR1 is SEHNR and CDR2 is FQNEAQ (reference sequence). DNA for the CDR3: TGTGCCAGCAGCCCTTGGGAGGACTCCTACAATGAGCAGTTCTTC. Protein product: CASSPWEDSYNEQFF.

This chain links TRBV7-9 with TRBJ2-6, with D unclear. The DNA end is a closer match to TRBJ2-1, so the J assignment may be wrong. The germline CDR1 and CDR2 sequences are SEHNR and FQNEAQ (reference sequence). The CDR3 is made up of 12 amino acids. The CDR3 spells CASSLAFDEQFF. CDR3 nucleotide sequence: TGTGCCAGCAGCTTAGCGTTCGATGAGCAGTTCTTC.

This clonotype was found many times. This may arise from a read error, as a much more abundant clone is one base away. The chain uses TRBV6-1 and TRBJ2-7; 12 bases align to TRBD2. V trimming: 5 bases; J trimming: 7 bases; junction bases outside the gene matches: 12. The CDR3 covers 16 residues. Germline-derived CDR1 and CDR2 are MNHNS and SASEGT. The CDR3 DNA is TGTGCCAGCAGTTTGACTAGCGGGAGCTCCTACAATGAGCAGTACTTC. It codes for CASSLTSGSSYNEQYF.